What follows are 26 T cell receptor beta chains derived from one specimen sequenced in a study of blood T cell repertoires in COVID-19. Here immunoSEQ multiplex PCR was the method, and the copy in TCRdb shows in-frame clones only, minus some. The sample consists of tens of thousands of clones, more than 90% of them appearing once. The sample consisted of peripheral blood. Source of these receptors: a man aged 60 to 69 with acute or convalescent COVID-19.

The chain employs TRBV4-2 and TRBJ1-6, with 11 nucleotides matching TRBD1. Unmatched junction bases numbered 17, after V lost 1 base and J lost 6 bases. Per the germline V gene, CDR1 is LGHNA and CDR2 is YNFKEQ. CDR3 length: 21 amino acids. CDR3 sequence (DNA): TGTGCCAGCAGCCAAGCTAAGGGTGGACAGGGGGCAGGAAACTCTAATTCACCCCTCCACTTT. It yields the protein CASSQAKGGQGAGNSNSPLHF.

The V and J genes are TRBV4-3 and TRBJ2-3; D remains unclear. V lost 4 bases and J lost 2, with 7 bases in between. CDR1 LGHNA and CDR2 YSLEER come from the germline V gene. This CDR3 has 13 residues. DNA for the CDR3: TGCGCCAGCAGCCTACAGAACACAGATACGCAGTATTTT. Translated: CASSLQNTDTQYF.

CDR3 loop: CASSQPGGRRYGYTF. The DNA for the CDR3 is TGTGCCAGCAGCCAACCCGGCGGGCGGAGATATGGCTACACCTTC. The V gene is TRBV7-2, the J gene TRBJ1-2, with D uncertain. The V end lost 5 bases, the J end lost 5 bases, and 18 bases lay between the germline ends. Germline V CDR1 and CDR2: SGHTA, FQGNSA. The CDR3 is made up of 15 amino acids.

The genes are TRBV6-1 and TRBJ1-2; tentatively, D is TRBD1 (5 bases). This CDR3 contains 15 residues. Germline V gives CDR1 MNHNS, CDR2 SASEGT. Trimming took off 3 bases at V and 4 bases at J, with 15 bases between the two ends. CDR3 nucleotide sequence: TGTGCCAGCAGTGACTCCCCGACAGACGTCTATGGCTACACCTTC. Amino acid sequence: CASSDSPTDVYGYTF.

The V gene is TRBV5-1, the J gene TRBJ1-2; no firm D call. The germline CDR1 and CDR2 sequences are SGHRS and YFSETQ. The CDR3 covers 13 residues. Trimming removed 0 bases at V and 2 bases at J, with 5 bases between. Here the CDR3 reads CASSLDINYGYTF. CDR3 bases: TGCGCCAGCAGCTTGGACATCAACTATGGCTACACCTTC.

The CDR3 DNA reads TGTGCCAGCAAAGGGGGACAGGGGAGCAATCAGCCCCAGCATTTT. Translation gives CASKGGQGSNQPQHF. V is TRBV28 and J is TRBJ1-5; 10 bases are shared with TRBD1. V was clipped by 7 bases and J by 1 base; unmatched bases: 4. CDR1 MDHEN and CDR2 SYDVKM come from the germline V gene. There are 15 residues in the CDR3.

This chain joins TRBV19 and TRBJ2-1; 14 bases align to TRBD2. Per the germline V gene, CDR1 is LNHDA and CDR2 is SQIVND (reference sequence). The CDR3 is made up of 17 amino acids. J lost 7 bases, V lost 4 bases, and 9 bases had no gene match. This CDR3 reads CASSTSPRLAGGNEQFF. Here the CDR3 DNA reads TGTGCCAGTAGTACATCTCCGAGACTAGCGGGGGGGAATGAGCAGTTCTTC.

This chain joins TRBV30 and TRBJ1-2, with D hard to call. Germline V gene lookup returns CDR1 GTSNPN and CDR2 SVGIG (reference sequence). The ends were cut back, 2 bases at V and 5 bases at J, with 9 bases in the middle. The CDR3 is 12 residues long. CDR3 residues: CAWSPRAYGYTF. The CDR3 DNA follows: TGTGCCTGGAGTCCTCGAGCATATGGCTACACCTTC.

The genes are TRBV27 and TRBJ1-3; 9 nucleotides line up with TRBD1. The trim removed 4 bases at V and 0 bases at J, leaving 1 base unmatched. CDR3 size: 15 residues. Germline lookup yields CDR1 MNHEY and CDR2 SMNVEV (reference sequence). CDR3 amino acids: CASSSTGGSGNTIYF. The DNA for the CDR3 is TGTGCCAGCAGTTCGACAGGGGGCTCTGGAAACACCATATATTTT.

The CDR3 sequence: CASSGLRGYEQYF. The CDR3 region has the DNA TGTGCCAGTTCGGGACTCCGAGGCTACGAGCAGTACTTC. The J gene is TRBJ2-7, the V gene TRBV27; the D gene is possibly TRBD2 (6 bases). The V gene lost 9 bases and the J gene lost 3 bases, with 15 bases spanning the gap. From germline, CDR1 is MNHEY and CDR2 SMNVEV (reference sequence). CDR3 length equals 13 residues.

The rearrangement uses TRBV19 and TRBJ2-5; TRBD2 matches 9 bases. V trimming: 7 bases; J trimming: 5 bases; junction bases outside the gene matches: 17. Per the germline V gene, CDR1 is LNHDA and CDR2 is SQIVND (reference sequence). The CDR3 spans 17 residues. The CDR3 reads CASTRNGLAGLGETQYF. CDR3 coding DNA: TGTGCCAGTACCAGAAATGGCCTAGCGGGACTGGGGGAGACCCAGTACTTC.

Written as DNA, the CDR3 is TGTGCCAGCAGCGTAGAACGAGCGGGATTTGGTACAGATACGCAGTATTTT. Residues: CASSVERAGFGTDTQYF. V is TRBV9 and J is TRBJ2-3, with 7 positions matching TRBD2. This CDR3 has 17 residues. Losses at the gene ends were 0 bases for V and 3 bases for J; bases not matched to a gene: 10. Germline V gene lookup returns CDR1 SGDLS and CDR2 YYNGEE.

This clone has only a few counts. The chain employs TRBV7-9 and TRBJ2-7, with a weak D call TRBD2 (6 bases). The germline V gene has CDR1 SEHNR and CDR2 FQNEAQ (reference sequence). The CDR3 extends over 16 amino acids. Trimming took off 5 bases at V and 0 bases at J, with 17 bases between the two ends. CDR3 loop: CASSPGTLRTSYEQYF. As DNA, the CDR3 is TGTGCCAGCAGCCCTGGGACTTTGCGGACCTCCTACGAGCAGTACTTC.

The rearrangement uses TRBV6-1 and TRBJ2-1; a possible D gene is TRBD1 (8 bases). From germline, CDR1 is MNHNS and CDR2 SASEGT. The CDR3 covers 18 residues. The germline V and J ends were trimmed by 3 bases and 0 bases, with 18 bases remaining between them. CDR3 coding DNA: TGTGCCAGCAGTGAGAGCGGGGACAGGTACAGCTCCTACAATGAGCAGTTCTTC. Protein: CASSESGDRYSSYNEQFF.

A single count supports this clone. The chain carries TRBV30 and TRBJ2-7; 8 bases map to TRBD1. CDR1 is GTSNPN, CDR2 SVGIG, per germline (reference sequence). Trimming removed 2 bases from V and 2 bases from J; junction bases left unmatched: 2. The CDR3 consists of 13 residues. CDR3 sequence (DNA): TGTGCCTGGAGTTACAGGGGGACCTACGAGCAGTACTTC. Amino acids: CAWSYRGTYEQYF. The variable domain in full, completed from reference TRBV30 and TRBJ2-7, reads SQTIHQWPATLVQPVGSPLSLECTVEGTSNPNLYWYRQAAGRGLQLLFYSVGIGQISSEVPQNLSASRPQDRQFILSSKKLLLSDSGFYLCAWSYRGTYEQYFGPGTRLTVT.

The chain recombines TRBV10-1 with TRBJ2-7; the match to TRBD1 covers 8 bases. CDR1 and CDR2 (germline): WNHNN, SYGVQD (reference sequence). The CDR3 consists of 15 residues. The V gene end was trimmed by 2 bases and the J gene end by 3 bases; junction bases not matched to a gene: 6. The DNA for the CDR3 is TGCGCCAGCAGTGAGGGACAGGGAAGCGACTACGAGCAGTACTTC. The encoded protein is CASSEGQGSDYEQYF.

V usage is TRBV19 and J usage is TRBJ2-7, with TRBD1 matching over 7 bases. Per germline, CDR1 LNHDA and CDR2 SQIVND (reference sequence). Trimming removed 6 bases from V and 3 bases from J; junction bases left unmatched: 11. The CDR3 sequence is 15 residues long. CDR3 sequence reads: CASSHRDSDFYEQYF. CDR3 DNA: TGTGCCAGTAGCCACCGGGACAGCGACTTCTACGAGCAGTACTTC.

This chain links TRBV4-3 with TRBJ2-1; 8 bases align to TRBD2. In germline, CDR1 is LGHNA, CDR2 YSLEER. The trim removed 3 bases at V and 10 bases at J, leaving 11 bases unmatched. The CDR3 spans 15 residues. The CDR3 region is CASSQISGTTGEQFF. CDR3 DNA: TGCGCCAGCAGCCAGATTAGCGGGACGACCGGAGAGCAGTTCTTC.

The chain combines TRBV9 with TRBJ2-1; 10 nucleotides match TRBD2. From germline, CDR1 is SGDLS and CDR2 YYNGEE. The CDR3 sequence is 17 residues long. The J segment lost 0 bases and the V segment lost 4 bases, leaving 7 bases of the junction unmatched. As DNA, the CDR3 is TGTGCCAGCAGCCTCCGACTAGCGGGTTCCTCCTACAATGAGCAGTTCTTC. Protein sequence: CASSLRLAGSSYNEQFF.

The chain has TRBV7-2 and TRBJ1-1; D is possibly TRBD1 (5 bases). Looked up from germline, CDR1 is SGHTA and CDR2 is FQGNSA. V dropped 0 bases and J dropped 8 bases, with 13 bases sitting between them. The CDR3 totals 14 residues. Here the CDR3 reads CASSLALAAGEAFF. The CDR3 DNA reads TGTGCCAGCAGCTTAGCGCTTGCGGCAGGGGAAGCTTTCTTT.

The chain links TRBV28 to TRBJ1-1, with D perhaps TRBD1 (6 bases). The CDR3 extends over 14 amino acids. Trimming cost V 4 bases and J 4 bases, with 13 bases left between them. From germline, CDR1 is MDHEN and CDR2 SYDVKM. The CDR3 coding sequence is TGTGCCAGCAGTTGGGGCAGGGGATTCACTGAAGCTTTCTTT. Amino acids: CASSWGRGFTEAFF.

The V and J genes are TRBV19 and TRBJ1-2, with 7 nucleotides matching TRBD1. Germline V gene data show CDR1 as LNHDA and CDR2 as SQIVND (reference sequence). This CDR3 is built from 11 residues. The CDR3 region has the DNA TGTGCAATCAGGGGGAACTATGGCTACACCTTC. Its protein is CAIRGNYGYTF. Together with reference TRBV19 and TRBJ1-2, the CDR3 gives the full variable domain: DGGITQSPKYLFRKEGQNVTLSCEQNLNHDAMYWYRQDPGQGLRLIYYSQIVNDFQKGDIAEGYSVSREKKESFPLTVTSAQKNPTAFYLCAIRGNYGYTFGSGTRLTVV.

This clone was recorded only once. The chain couples TRBV29-1 to TRBJ2-3; maybe TRBD1 (5 bases). The ends were cut back, 0 bases at V and 3 bases at J, with 7 bases in the middle. CDR1 SQVTM and CDR2 ANQGSEA come from the germline V gene. This CDR3 comprises 13 residues. CDR3 residues: CSVEDRVTDTQYF. Here the CDR3 DNA reads TGCAGCGTTGAAGACAGGGTAACAGATACGCAGTATTTT.

In this sample, this clone turned up once. This chain joins TRBV13 and TRBJ1-6; D is perhaps TRBD1 (5 bases). The CDR3 spans 17 residues. Deletions cut 5 bases from V and 2 bases from J, with 16 bases between. Germline CDR1 and CDR2: PRHDT and FYEKMQ (reference sequence). The CDR3 coding sequence is TGTGCCAGCAGCCTCCAGGACCGGGGGACCTATAATTCACCCCTCCACTTT. Amino acids: CASSLQDRGTYNSPLHF.

This sequence joins TRBV9 and TRBJ2-7, with 12 nucleotides matching TRBD2. Germline CDR1 SGDLS, CDR2 YYNGEE. The J segment lost 4 bases and the V segment lost 4 bases, leaving 9 bases of the junction unmatched. There are 16 residues in the CDR3. The CDR3 bases are TGTGCCAGCAGCCCCAGTGGTCTAGCGGGAGGGTACGAGCAGTACTTC. The encoded protein is CASSPSGLAGGYEQYF.

This clone has just one count. The chain recombines TRBV29-1 with TRBJ1-4, with 8 bases lining up with TRBD1. The CDR3 extends over 12 amino acids. V lost 7 bases and J lost 7; bases outside the gene matches: 5. Germline loops: CDR1 SQVTM, CDR2 ANQGSEA. In nucleotides, the CDR3 is TGCAGCGCCCAGGGGGCGCGTGAAAAACTGTTTTTT. This sequence encodes CSAQGAREKLFF.